The following is a TCR beta chain sequence with its context. Germline CDR1 MGHRA, CDR2 YSYEKL. Unmatched junction bases numbered 11, after V lost 4 bases and J lost 4 bases. The CDR3 is 16 residues long. CD45RO-negative CD8 cells positively selected for CCR7 made up the naive population, which excluded terminally differentiated effector memory CD45RA+ cells. The donors were adults (healthy and HIV-negative) with no recent acute infections or vaccinations. Every subset's genomic DNA went evenly onto several immunoSEQ plates. Repertoires were generated with immunoSEQ multiplex PCR, while TCRdb's copy carries only in-frame clones and drops some. The sample consists of 2 million to 2.5 million clones, 93% of them appearing once. The entry originates in a study of shared clonotypes between healthy human individuals.

The V gene is TRBV4-1, the J gene TRBJ2-7; 9 bases fit TRBD1. The specimen was naive CD8+ T cells from PBMCs. This TCR came from a man in his late teens or twenties in good health. Some clones in this sample may be carry-over from other donors' samples. The DNA of the CDR3 is TGCGCCAGCAGCCCTGGGGCGACAGGGGGATTGTACGAGCAGTACTTC. This sequence encodes CASSPGATGGLYEQYF.